Detailed here is one T cell receptor (beta chain). The data belong to a study of blood T cell repertoires in COVID-19. Study processing details: Amplification of reference gene primers was used by the study to estimate nucleated cell counts. The assay was immunoSEQ multiplex PCR, and TCRdb's table has in-frame clones only and misses some. V, J and clone size were drawn from that table, and D and trimming were deduced from the DNA. The repertoire holds 140,000 or so clones, with over 80% as singletons. Clinical history reported by participants formed the basis on which cohorts were assigned. Recovered Cohort 3 donors showed two negative PCRs, clearance, or symptom resolution. The origin of this receptor is a man between 60 and 75 years old who had recovered from COVID-19. The sample taken for sequencing was PBMCs or T cells enriched from blood (not recorded which).

The CDR3 bases are TGTGCCAGCAGACCCTCACGGAATCAGCCCCAGCATTTT. Translated, it gives CASRPSRNQPQHF. V and J are TRBV28 and TRBJ1-5; D call uncertain. Germline lookup yields CDR1 MDHEN and CDR2 SYDVKM. V lost 6 bases and J lost 4, with 10 bases in between. The CDR3 length is 13 residues.